This is a list of T cell receptor beta chains from one sample in a study of blood T cell repertoires in COVID-19. Profiling relied on immunoSEQ multiplex PCR, and the TCRdb table lists in-frame clones only, not all of them. Of roughly 26,000 clones listed, approximately 72% are singletons. Sequenced sample: peripheral blood. The receptors come from a man in his 60s with active or convalescent COVID-19. Each CDR3 is given with its conserved first and last residue. Each record gives: J gene, clone size, D gene, V gene, CDR3 protein, CDR3 DNA. D genes are given only for firm matches. A clone size is listed for some rows: how often the clone was seen (once, few, many), or a class if it is expanded.

J: TRBJ1-3
size: few
D: .
V: TRBV5-1
CDR3: CASSLAGTTGNTIYF
DNA: TGCGCCAGCAGCTTGGCCGGGACAACTGGAAACACCATATATTTT

J: TRBJ1-1
size: few
D: .
V: TRBV10-3
CDR3: CAISLGMGNTEAFF
DNA: TGTGCCATCTCCTTAGGTATGGGCAACACTGAAGCTTTCTTT

J: TRBJ1-2
size: .
D: TRBD1
V: TRBV14
CDR3: CASSLGTGGLIGYTF
DNA: TGTGCCAGCAGCCTCGGGACAGGGGGGTTGATCGGCTACACCTTC

J: TRBJ2-7
size: .
D: TRBD2
V: TRBV6-6
CDR3: CASSYSTSGGSEQYF
DNA: TGTGCCAGCAGTTACTCGACTAGCGGGGGGTCGGAGCAGTACTTC

J: TRBJ1-4
size: few
D: .
V: TRBV10-3
CDR3: CAISESRFAEKLFF
DNA: TGTGCCATCAGTGAGTCGAGGTTTGCGGAAAAACTGTTTTTT

J: TRBJ2-1
size: .
D: .
V: TRBV21-1
CDR3: CANVSGSFYNEQFF
DNA: TGTGCCAACGTTAGCGGGAGCTTCTACAATGAGCAGTTCTTC

J: TRBJ2-1
size: .
D: .
V: TRBV6-2/TRBV6-3
CDR3: CASSYFIGGVVWNEQFF
DNA: TGTGCCAGCAGTTACTTCATTGGCGGGGTAGTGTGGAATGAGCAGTTCTTC

J: TRBJ1-6
size: .
D: TRBD1
V: TRBV6-1
CDR3: CASSEGTGGNSPLHF
DNA: TGTGCCAGCAGTGAAGGGACAGGGGGTAATTCACCCCTCCACTTT

J: TRBJ1-5
size: few
D: .
V: TRBV3-1/TRBV3-2
CDR3: CASSQDGGINQPQHF
DNA: TGTGCCAGCAGCCAAGATGGCGGGATCAATCAGCCCCAGCATTTT

J: TRBJ2-6
size: .
D: .
V: TRBV18
CDR3: CASSPGGANVLTF
DNA: TGTGCCAGCTCCCCCGGGGGGGCCAACGTCCTGACTTTC

J: TRBJ2-6
size: once
D: .
V: TRBV6-5
CDR3: CASSFRGSGANVLTF
DNA: TGTGCCAGCAGTTTCAGAGGCTCTGGGGCCAACGTCCTGACTTTC

J: TRBJ1-2
size: .
D: TRBD1
V: TRBV3-1/TRBV3-2
CDR3: CASSQGQRGSYGYTF
DNA: TGTGCCAGCAGCCAGGGACAGAGAGGTAGCTATGGCTACACCTTC

J: TRBJ1-1
size: .
D: .
V: TRBV5-1
CDR3: CASSLQVSNTEAFF
DNA: TGCGCCAGCAGCCTACAGGTTTCGAACACTGAAGCTTTCTTT

J: TRBJ2-3
size: .
D: .
V: TRBV11-3
CDR3: CASTKTGLITDTQYF
DNA: TGTGCCAGCACCAAGACGGGACTTATCACAGATACGCAGTATTTT

J: TRBJ2-7
size: few
D: .
V: TRBV18
CDR3: CASSPQLAYEQYF
DNA: TGTGCCAGCTCACCACAACTAGCTTACGAGCAGTACTTC

J: TRBJ1-3
size: .
D: .
V: TRBV15
CDR3: CATSREGTGSGNTIYF
DNA: TGTGCCACCAGCAGAGAGGGTACAGGGTCTGGAAACACCATATATTTT

J: TRBJ1-1
size: .
D: .
V: TRBV12-3/TRBV12-4
CDR3: CASTLGTNTEAFF
DNA: TGTGCCAGCACCCTAGGAACGAACACTGAAGCTTTCTTT

J: TRBJ2-7
size: few
D: TRBD2
V: TRBV11-2
CDR3: CASSPPGTTSFYEQYF
DNA: TGTGCCAGCAGCCCCCCGGGGACTACGAGTTTCTACGAGCAGTACTTC

J: TRBJ1-1
size: few
D: TRBD1
V: TRBV19
CDR3: CASSIDHRGTTEAFF
DNA: TGTGCCAGTAGTATAGATCACAGGGGTACCACTGAAGCTTTCTTT

J: TRBJ1-1
size: .
D: .
V: TRBV15
CDR3: CATSSGGGTEAFF
DNA: TGTGCCACCAGCAGCGGGGGGGGCACTGAAGCTTTCTTT

J: TRBJ2-5
size: few
D: .
V: TRBV10-1
CDR3: CASSGNIKETQYF
DNA: TGCGCCAGCAGTGGCAACATAAAAGAGACCCAGTACTTC

J: TRBJ1-2
size: medium-sized
D: TRBD1
V: TRBV9
CDR3: CASSGEGTAIYGYTF
DNA: TGTGCCAGCAGCGGAGAAGGGACAGCCATCTATGGCTACACCTTC

J: TRBJ1-2
size: .
D: .
V: TRBV29-1
CDR3: CSGVLGGGYTF
DNA: TGCAGCGGAGTCCTGGGGGGTGGCTACACCTTC

J: TRBJ2-1
size: .
D: .
V: TRBV19
CDR3: CASSGRFPGNEQFF
DNA: TGTGCCAGTAGCGGCAGGTTTCCCGGCAATGAGCAGTTCTTC

J: TRBJ2-7
size: .
D: .
V: TRBV7-7
CDR3: CASSSRWTLSSYEQYF
DNA: TGTGCTAGCAGCTCAAGGTGGACTCTTAGCTCCTACGAGCAGTACTTC

J: TRBJ2-3
size: .
D: .
V: TRBV27
CDR3: CASSRNPGVDTQYF
DNA: TGTGCCAGCAGTAGAAATCCAGGGGTGGATACGCAGTATTTT

J: TRBJ1-1
size: .
D: TRBD1
V: TRBV18
CDR3: CASSPRDRYTEAFF
DNA: TGTGCCAGCTCACCCCGGGACAGGTACACTGAAGCTTTCTTT

J: TRBJ2-5
size: .
D: .
V: TRBV7-8
CDR3: CASSLVRPGRSKETQYF
DNA: TGTGCCAGCAGCTTAGTTCGGCCAGGGAGGTCTAAAGAGACCCAGTACTTC

J: TRBJ2-1
size: .
D: TRBD2
V: TRBV7-3
CDR3: CASSLAGVSIHEQFF
DNA: TGTGCCAGCAGCCTGGCGGGAGTATCCATCCATGAGCAGTTCTTC

J: TRBJ1-2
size: few
D: .
V: TRBV25-1
CDR3: CASSETGSTINYGYTF
DNA: TGTGCCAGCAGTGAAACAGGGAGTACTATTAACTATGGCTACACCTTC

J: TRBJ1-6
size: .
D: TRBD1
V: TRBV27
CDR3: CASSFLIDRENSPLHF
DNA: TGTGCCAGCAGTTTTTTAATAGACAGGGAAAATTCACCCCTCCACTTT

J: TRBJ2-7
size: .
D: TRBD2
V: TRBV13
CDR3: CASSLTLADYEQYF
DNA: TGTGCCAGCAGCTTAACGCTAGCGGACTACGAGCAGTACTTC

J: TRBJ1-1
size: few
D: .
V: TRBV7-8
CDR3: CASSLSRFRGAVTEAFF
DNA: TGTGCCAGCAGCTTATCCCGTTTTCGGGGGGCCGTCACTGAAGCTTTCTTT

J: TRBJ2-7
size: .
D: .
V: TRBV6-1
CDR3: CASSEPGLPPYEQYF
DNA: TGTGCCAGCAGTGAACCGGGACTGCCCCCCTACGAGCAGTACTTC

J: TRBJ1-1
size: .
D: .
V: TRBV4-2
CDR3: CASSQESLGRGGGLNTEAFF
DNA: TGTGCCAGCAGCCAAGAGAGCTTGGGTAGAGGGGGGGGGCTGAACACTGAAGCTTTCTTT

J: TRBJ1-1
size: .
D: .
V: TRBV6-6
CDR3: CASSYHITGTRTEAFF
DNA: TGTGCCAGCAGTTACCATATAACAGGGACGAGGACTGAAGCTTTCTTT

J: TRBJ1-2
size: .
D: .
V: TRBV10-1
CDR3: CASSDRRNNGYTF
DNA: TGCGCCAGCAGTGATCGGCGGAATAATGGCTACACCTTC

J: TRBJ2-2
size: .
D: TRBD1
V: TRBV7-8
CDR3: CASSPRTGGGTGELFF
DNA: TGTGCCAGCAGCCCTCGGACAGGGGGGGGAACCGGGGAGCTGTTTTTT

J: TRBJ1-3
size: once
D: .
V: TRBV13
CDR3: CASSYFSRSGNTIYF
DNA: TGTGCCAGCAGCTACTTTTCACGCTCTGGAAACACCATATATTTT

J: TRBJ2-1
size: .
D: TRBD2
V: TRBV6-6
CDR3: CASSPSSGGYYNEQFF
DNA: TGTGCCAGCAGTCCTTCTAGCGGGGGTTACTACAATGAGCAGTTCTTC

J: TRBJ2-7
size: .
D: TRBD1
V: TRBV6-5
CDR3: CASRATGGSEQYF
DNA: TGTGCCAGCAGGGCGACAGGGGGATCCGAGCAGTACTTC

J: TRBJ1-2
size: .
D: .
V: TRBV27
CDR3: CASRQTGNYGYTF
DNA: TGTGCCAGCAGGCAAACAGGGAACTATGGCTACACCTTC

J: TRBJ1-1
size: .
D: .
V: TRBV7-3
CDR3: CASSLTGAQAFF
DNA: TGTGCCAGCAGCTTAACGGGGGCGCAAGCTTTCTTT

J: TRBJ2-2
size: .
D: .
V: TRBV6-5
CDR3: CASSYGRRGPAGELFF
DNA: TGTGCCAGCAGTTACGGGCGGAGGGGGCCTGCCGGGGAGCTGTTTTTT

J: TRBJ1-1
size: .
D: TRBD1
V: TRBV5-1
CDR3: CASSSPGTGDTEAFF
DNA: TGCGCCAGCAGCTCTCCCGGGACAGGGGACACTGAAGCTTTCTTT

J: TRBJ1-1
size: few
D: .
V: TRBV5-4
CDR3: CASRAGTEAFF
DNA: TGTGCCAGCAGGGCCGGGACTGAAGCTTTCTTT

J: TRBJ1-4
size: .
D: .
V: TRBV19
CDR3: CASSYSGRSNEKLFF
DNA: TGTGCCAGTAGTTACTCGGGGAGATCTAATGAAAAACTGTTTTTT

J: TRBJ2-1
size: few
D: .
V: TRBV5-4
CDR3: CASRSKGGSDYNEQFF
DNA: TGTGCCAGCAGATCTAAAGGGGGAAGCGATTACAATGAGCAGTTCTTC

J: TRBJ1-2
size: few
D: .
V: TRBV14
CDR3: CASSQARGFYGYTF
DNA: TGTGCCAGCAGCCAAGCTAGGGGATTCTATGGCTACACCTTC

J: TRBJ2-7
size: .
D: .
V: TRBV7-9
CDR3: CASSWDTSYEQYF
DNA: TGTGCCAGCAGTTGGGACACCTCCTACGAGCAGTACTTC

J: TRBJ1-6
size: few
D: .
V: TRBV11-2
CDR3: CASSPVTGNSPLHF
DNA: TGTGCCAGCAGCCCGGTTACGGGGAATTCACCCCTCCACTTT

J: TRBJ2-2
size: .
D: .
V: TRBV19
CDR3: CASSIRQGGTGELFF
DNA: TGTGCCAGTAGTATAAGGCAGGGCGGCACCGGGGAGCTGTTTTTT